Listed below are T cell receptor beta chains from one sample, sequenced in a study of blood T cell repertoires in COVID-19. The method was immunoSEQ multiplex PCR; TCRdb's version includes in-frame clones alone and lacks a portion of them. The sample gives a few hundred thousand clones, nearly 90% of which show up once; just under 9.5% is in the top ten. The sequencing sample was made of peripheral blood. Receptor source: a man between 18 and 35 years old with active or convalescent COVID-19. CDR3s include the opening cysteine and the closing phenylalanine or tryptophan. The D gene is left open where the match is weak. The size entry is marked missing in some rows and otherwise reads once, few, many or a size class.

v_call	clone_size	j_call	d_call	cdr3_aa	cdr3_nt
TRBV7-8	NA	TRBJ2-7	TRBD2	CASSSALAGIYEQYF	TGTGCCAGCAGCTCCGCTTTAGCGGGCATCTACGAGCAGTACTTC
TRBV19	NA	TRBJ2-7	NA	CASSTVPRGYEQYF	TGTGCCAGTAGTACTGTCCCGAGAGGCTACGAGCAGTACTTC
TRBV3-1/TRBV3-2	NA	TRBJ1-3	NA	CASSQERLLVFTGNTIYF	TGTGCCAGCAGCCAAGAGAGGCTCTTGGTATTTACTGGAAACACCATATATTTT
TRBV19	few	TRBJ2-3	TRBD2	CASRPGLAGPTSTDTQYF	TGTGCCAGTAGACCAGGACTAGCGGGGCCAACTAGCACAGATACGCAGTATTTT
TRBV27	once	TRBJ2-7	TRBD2	CASSLRGFYEQYF	TGTGCCAGCAGTTTGCGGGGGTTCTACGAGCAGTACTTC
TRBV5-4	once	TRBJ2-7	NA	CASSLPGSHEQYF	TGTGCCAGCAGCTTGCCGGGGTCCCACGAGCAGTACTTC
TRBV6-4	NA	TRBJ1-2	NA	CARKQGRNYGYTF	TGTGCCAGAAAACAGGGAAGGAACTATGGCTACACCTTC
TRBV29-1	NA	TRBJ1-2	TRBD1	CSAVAGTGGGYTF	TGCAGCGCAGTCGCCGGGACAGGGGGAGGCTACACCTTC
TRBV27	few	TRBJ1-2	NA	CASSSTGLPLGGPGVPVGSGYTF	TGTGCCAGCAGTTCGACAGGCCTGCCCCTCGGCGGCCCCGGAGTCCCGGTTGGTTCTGGCTACACCTTC
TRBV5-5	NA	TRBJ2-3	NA	CASSSNPGGSTDTQYF	TGTGCCAGCAGCTCCAACCCAGGGGGGAGCACAGATACGCAGTATTTT
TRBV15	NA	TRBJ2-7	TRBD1	CATSRRPGQGIHEQYF	TGTGCCACCAGCAGAAGACCGGGACAGGGGATCCACGAGCAGTACTTC
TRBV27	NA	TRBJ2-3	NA	CASSLTRESDTQYF	TGTGCCAGCAGTTTAACTAGGGAATCAGATACGCAGTATTTT
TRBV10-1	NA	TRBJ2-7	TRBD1	CASSPAGGSEQYF	TGCGCCAGCAGTCCGGCAGGGGGCTCCGAGCAGTACTTC
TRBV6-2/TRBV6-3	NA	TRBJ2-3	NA	CASSPVGGATDTQYF	TGTGCCAGCAGTCCCGTGGGGGGGGCCACAGATACGCAGTATTTT
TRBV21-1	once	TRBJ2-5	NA	CASSPFAGRETQYF	TGTGCCAGCAGTCCTTTTGCAGGGAGGGAGACCCAGTACTTC
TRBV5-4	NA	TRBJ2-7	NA	CASSLSVDRTYEQYF	TGTGCCAGCAGCTTGTCCGTAGACAGGACCTACGAGCAGTACTTC
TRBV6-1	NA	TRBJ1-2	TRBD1	CASSATYRGIKHNYGYTF	TGTGCCAGCAGTGCAACGTACAGGGGGATTAAGCATAACTATGGCTACACCTTC
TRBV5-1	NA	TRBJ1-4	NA	CASSLTQTSEKLFF	TGCGCCAGCAGCTTGACGCAGACATCTGAAAAACTGTTTTTT
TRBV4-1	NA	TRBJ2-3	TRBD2	CASSHGRTSGGAGDTQYF	TGCGCCAGCAGCCACGGGCGGACTAGCGGGGGGGCCGGAGATACGCAGTATTTT
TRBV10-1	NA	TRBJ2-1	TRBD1	CASSDDPRGLNNEQFF	TGCGCCAGCAGTGATGATCCCAGGGGGCTTAACAATGAGCAGTTCTTC
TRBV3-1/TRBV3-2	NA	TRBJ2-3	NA	CASRPGSADTQYF	TGTGCCAGCAGACCCGGTTCGGCAGATACGCAGTATTTT
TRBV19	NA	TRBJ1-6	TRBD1	CASSLDRGNSPLHF	TGTGCCAGTAGTCTAGACAGGGGCAATTCACCCCTCCACTTT
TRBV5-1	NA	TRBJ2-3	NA	CASSYDGQGGDTQYF	TGCGCCAGCAGCTATGATGGACAGGGAGGGGATACGCAGTATTTT
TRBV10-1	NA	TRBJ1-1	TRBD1	CASSELQGAKNTEAFF	TGCGCCAGCAGTGAGCTTCAGGGGGCAAAGAACACTGAAGCTTTCTTT
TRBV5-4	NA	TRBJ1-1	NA	CASSKPTGLNTEAFF	TGTGCCAGCAGTAAGCCGACAGGCTTGAACACTGAAGCTTTCTTT
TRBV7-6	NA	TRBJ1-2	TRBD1	CASSSYDRERKNYGYTF	TGTGCCAGCAGCTCCTACGACAGGGAAAGGAAAAACTATGGCTACACCTTC
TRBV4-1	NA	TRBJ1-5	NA	CASSQETVLSNQPQHF	TGCGCCAGCAGCCAAGAGACAGTGCTTTCGAATCAGCCCCAGCATTTT
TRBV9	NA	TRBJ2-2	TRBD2	CASSDSGVVGELFF	TGTGCCAGCAGCGATAGCGGGGTAGTCGGGGAGCTGTTTTTT
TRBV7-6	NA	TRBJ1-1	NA	CASSLGLRDTRHTEAFF	TGTGCCAGCAGCCTCGGGCTCCGGGACACAAGGCACACTGAAGCTTTCTTT
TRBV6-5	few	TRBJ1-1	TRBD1	CASSYSTGGRFEAFF	TGTGCCAGCAGTTACTCCACAGGGGGAAGATTTGAAGCTTTCTTT
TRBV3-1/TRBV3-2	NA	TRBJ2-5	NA	CASRFIGLQETQYF	TGTGCCAGCAGATTTATAGGACTCCAAGAGACCCAGTACTTC
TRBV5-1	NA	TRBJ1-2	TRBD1	CASSYLEFPGTAYGYTF	TGCGCCAGCAGCTACCTGGAGTTCCCCGGGACAGCCTATGGCTACACCTTC
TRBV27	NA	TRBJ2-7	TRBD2	CASRGLADSYEQYF	TGTGCCAGCCGAGGACTAGCGGACTCCTACGAGCAGTACTTC
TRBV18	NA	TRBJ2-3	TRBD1	CASSLDRGRYGTDTQYF	TGTGCCAGCTCCCTGGACAGGGGGCGGTACGGTACAGATACGCAGTATTTT
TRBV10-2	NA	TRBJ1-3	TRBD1	CASKVPGQTGNTIYF	TGCGCCAGCAAAGTCCCGGGACAGACTGGAAACACCATATATTTT
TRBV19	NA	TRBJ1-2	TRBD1	CASGIGTGWGYTF	TGTGCCAGTGGGATAGGGACAGGCTGGGGCTACACCTTC
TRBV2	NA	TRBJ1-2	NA	CASSEWTAHGYTF	TGTGCCAGCAGTGAATGGACAGCACATGGCTACACCTTC
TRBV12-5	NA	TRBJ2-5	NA	CASGLVRETQYF	TGTGCTAGTGGTTTGGTACGGGAGACCCAGTACTTC
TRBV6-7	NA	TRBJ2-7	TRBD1	CASRHRGQSSYEQYF	TGTGCCAGCAGGCACAGGGGGCAGAGCTCCTACGAGCAGTACTTC
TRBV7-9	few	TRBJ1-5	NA	CASREDQPQHF	TGTGCCAGCAGAGAGGATCAGCCCCAGCATTTT
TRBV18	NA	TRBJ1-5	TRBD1	CASSARQGTIYQPQHF	TGTGCCAGCTCAGCCCGACAGGGTACGATCTATCAGCCCCAGCATTTT
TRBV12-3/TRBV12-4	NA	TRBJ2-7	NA	CASSLWRYEQYF	TGTGCCAGCAGTTTGTGGAGGTACGAGCAGTACTTC
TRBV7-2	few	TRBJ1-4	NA	CASSYGGKLFF	TGTGCCAGCAGCTACGGGGGAAAACTGTTTTTT
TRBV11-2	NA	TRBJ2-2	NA	CASRLGSGELFF	TGTGCCAGCAGGCTCGGGTCCGGGGAGCTGTTTTTT
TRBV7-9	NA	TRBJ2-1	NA	CASSPGRGWNNEQFF	TGTGCCAGCAGCCCAGGCCGGGGGTGGAACAATGAGCAGTTCTTC
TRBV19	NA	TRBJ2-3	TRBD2	CASSQLAGGRYF	TGTGCCAGTAGTCAACTAGCGGGGGGGCGCTATTTT
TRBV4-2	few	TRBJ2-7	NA	CASSLGVSNAYEQYF	TGTGCCAGCAGCCTAGGGGTTTCAAACGCCTACGAGCAGTACTTC
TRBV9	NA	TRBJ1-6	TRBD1	CASSVHRDRSETPLHF	TGTGCCAGCAGCGTCCACCGGGACAGGAGTGAGACACCCCTCCACTTT
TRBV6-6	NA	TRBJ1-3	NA	CASSPSGEGPSGNTIYF	TGTGCCAGCAGTCCGTCGGGGGAGGGGCCCTCTGGAAACACCATATATTTT
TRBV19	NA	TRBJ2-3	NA	CASTPWGGGTDTQYF	TGTGCCAGTACCCCATGGGGGGGCGGCACAGATACGCAGTATTTT
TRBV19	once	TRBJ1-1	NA	CASSARVIGTEAFF	TGTGCCAGTAGCGCCAGGGTGATTGGCACTGAAGCTTTCTTT